The present TCR beta chain was sequenced within a study of beta chain features in type 1 diabetes. Looking at the study overall: Investigators examined roughly 99,000,000 sorted cells across all samples. Regarding the study as a whole: Since sequencing was performed on cDNA, cells with high TCR expression could be over-represented. TCRB rearrangement may or may not be influenced by HLA type; here this remained unresolved.

The investigators reverse transcribed all of the isolated RNA, so they sequenced expressed TCRB transcripts. The method was immunoSEQ multiplex PCR; TCRdb's version includes in-frame clones alone and lacks a portion of them. The data hold about 290,000 clones, with about 8.5% observed a single time. The CDR3 spans 15 residues. Germline lookup yields CDR1 SGHVS and CDR2 FNYEAQ. The trim removed 2 bases at V and 1 base at J, leaving 1 base unmatched. This clone has a handful of counts. Its antigen is unidentified. Researchers reported sorting CD4+ naive, central memory, regulatory and stem cell-like memory cells via CD45RO/CCR7/CD25/CD127/CD95/CD27.

The source is a woman between 18 and 29 years old in good health. The source material was central memory CD4+ T cells from blood. This rearrangement joins TRBV7-6 to TRBJ2-3; TRBD2 aligns across 9 bases. The CDR3 nucleotides read TGTGCCAGCAGCTTATCTAGCGGGGGCACAGATACGCAGTATTTT. Translation: CASSLSSGGTDTQYF.